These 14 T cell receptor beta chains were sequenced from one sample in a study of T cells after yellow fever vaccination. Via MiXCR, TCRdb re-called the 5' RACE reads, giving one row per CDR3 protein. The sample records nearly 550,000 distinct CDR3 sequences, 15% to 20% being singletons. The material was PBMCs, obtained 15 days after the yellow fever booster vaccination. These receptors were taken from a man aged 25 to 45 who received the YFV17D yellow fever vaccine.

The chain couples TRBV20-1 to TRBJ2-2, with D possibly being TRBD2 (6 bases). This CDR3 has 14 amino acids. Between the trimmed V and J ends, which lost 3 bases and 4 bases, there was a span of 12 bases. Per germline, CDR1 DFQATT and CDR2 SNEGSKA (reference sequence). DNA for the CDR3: TGCAGTGCTAGGAACCGGGGGAGCACCGGGGAGCTGTTTTTT. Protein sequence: CSARNRGSTGELFF.

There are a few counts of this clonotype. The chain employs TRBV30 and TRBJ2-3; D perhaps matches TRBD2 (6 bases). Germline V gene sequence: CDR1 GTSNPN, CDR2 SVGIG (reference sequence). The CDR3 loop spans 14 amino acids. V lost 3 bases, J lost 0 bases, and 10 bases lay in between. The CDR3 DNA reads TGTGCCTGGAGGTCCAGCGGGAGCACAGATACGCAGTATTTT. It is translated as CAWRSSGSTDTQYF.

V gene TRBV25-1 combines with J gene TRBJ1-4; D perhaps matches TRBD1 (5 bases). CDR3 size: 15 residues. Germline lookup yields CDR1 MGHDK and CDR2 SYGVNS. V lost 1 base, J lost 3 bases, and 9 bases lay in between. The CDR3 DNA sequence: TGTGCCAGCAGTGAATGGGGGACCTCTAATGAAAAACTGTTTTTT. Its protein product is CASSEWGTSNEKLFF.

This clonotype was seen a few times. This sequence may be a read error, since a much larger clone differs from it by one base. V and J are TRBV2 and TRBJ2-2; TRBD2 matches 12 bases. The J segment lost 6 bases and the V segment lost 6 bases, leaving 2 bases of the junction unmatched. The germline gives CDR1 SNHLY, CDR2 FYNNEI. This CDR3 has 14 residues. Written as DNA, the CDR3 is TGTGCCAGCAGGTCTAGCGGGAGGGCCGGGGAGCTGTTTTTT. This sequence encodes CASRSSGRAGELFF.

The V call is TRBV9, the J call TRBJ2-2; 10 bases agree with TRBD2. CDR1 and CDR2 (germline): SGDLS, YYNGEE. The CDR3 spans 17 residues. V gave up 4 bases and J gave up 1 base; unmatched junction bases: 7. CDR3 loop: CASSLRLAGLNTGELFF. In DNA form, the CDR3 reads TGTGCCAGCAGCCTGAGACTAGCGGGTTTGAACACCGGGGAGCTGTTTTTT.

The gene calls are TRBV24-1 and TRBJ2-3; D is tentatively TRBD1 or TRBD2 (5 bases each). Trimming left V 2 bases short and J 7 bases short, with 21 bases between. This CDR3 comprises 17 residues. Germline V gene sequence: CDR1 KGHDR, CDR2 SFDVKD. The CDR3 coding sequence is TGTGCCACCAGTGATTCACCGGGACGGAGGCCAGGAAATACGCAGTATTTT. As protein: CATSDSPGRRPGNTQYF.

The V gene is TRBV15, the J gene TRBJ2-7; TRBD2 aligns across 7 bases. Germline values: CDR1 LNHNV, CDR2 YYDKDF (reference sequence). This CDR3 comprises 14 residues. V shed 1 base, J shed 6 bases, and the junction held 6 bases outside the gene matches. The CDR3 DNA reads TGTGCCACCAGCAGAGGTCTGGCGGGAGTCGAGCAGTACTTC. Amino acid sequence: CATSRGLAGVEQYF. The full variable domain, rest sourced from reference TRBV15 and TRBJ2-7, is DAMVIQNPRYQVTQFGKPVTLSCSQTLNHNVMYWYQQKSSQAPKLLFHYYDKDFNNEADTPDNFQSRRPNTSFCFLDIRSPGLGDTAMYLCATSRGLAGVEQYFGPGTRLTVT.

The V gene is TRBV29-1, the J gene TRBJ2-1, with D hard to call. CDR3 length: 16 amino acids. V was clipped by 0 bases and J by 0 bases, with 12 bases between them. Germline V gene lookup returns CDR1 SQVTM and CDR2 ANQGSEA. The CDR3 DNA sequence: TGCAGCGTTGAAGATATGCCGAGGTCCTCCTACAATGAGCAGTTCTTC. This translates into CSVEDMPRSSYNEQFF.

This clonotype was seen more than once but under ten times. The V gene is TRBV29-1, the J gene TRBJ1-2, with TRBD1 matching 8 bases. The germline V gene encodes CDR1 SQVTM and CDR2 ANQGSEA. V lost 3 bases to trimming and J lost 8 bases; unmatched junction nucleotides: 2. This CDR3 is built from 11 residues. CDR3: CSVDRGQGYTF. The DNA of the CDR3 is TGCAGCGTTGACAGGGGGCAAGGCTACACCTTC.

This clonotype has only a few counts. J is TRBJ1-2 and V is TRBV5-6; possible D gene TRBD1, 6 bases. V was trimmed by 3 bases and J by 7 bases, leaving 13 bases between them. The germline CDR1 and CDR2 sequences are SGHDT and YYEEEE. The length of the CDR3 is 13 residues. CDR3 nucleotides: TGTGCCAGCAGCTATACAGGGTTTCGTGGCTACACCTTC. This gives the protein CASSYTGFRGYTF.

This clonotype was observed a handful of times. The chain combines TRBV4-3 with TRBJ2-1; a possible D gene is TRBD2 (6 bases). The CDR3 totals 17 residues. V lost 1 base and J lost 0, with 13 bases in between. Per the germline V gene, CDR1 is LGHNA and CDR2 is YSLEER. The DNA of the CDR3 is TGCGCCAGCAGCCAAGTTGGAGCGGGTAGCTCCTACAATGAGCAGTTCTTC. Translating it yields CASSQVGAGSSYNEQFF.

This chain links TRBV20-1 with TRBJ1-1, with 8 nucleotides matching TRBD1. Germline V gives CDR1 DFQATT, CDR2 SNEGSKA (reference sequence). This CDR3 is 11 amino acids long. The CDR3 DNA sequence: TGCAGAACCACAGGGGGCACTGAAGCTTTCTTT. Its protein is CRTTGGTEAFF.

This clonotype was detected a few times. This chain's CDR3 is CASSYTAGVRNEQFF. In DNA, the CDR3 is TGTGCCAGCAGTTACACGGCGGGAGTACGCAATGAGCAGTTCTTC. The chain is built from TRBV6-5 and TRBJ2-1; 7 bases map to TRBD2. This CDR3 region has 15 residues. CDR1 and CDR2 (germline): MNHEY, SVGAGI. The J segment lost 6 bases and the V segment lost 2 bases, leaving 7 bases of the junction unmatched.

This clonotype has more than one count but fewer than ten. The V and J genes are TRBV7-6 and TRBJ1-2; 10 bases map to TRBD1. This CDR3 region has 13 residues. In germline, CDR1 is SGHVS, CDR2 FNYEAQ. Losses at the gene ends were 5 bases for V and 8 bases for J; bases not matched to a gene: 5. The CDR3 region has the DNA TGTGCCAGCAGCCCTGGGACAGGGGTAGGCTACACCTTC. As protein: CASSPGTGVGYTF.